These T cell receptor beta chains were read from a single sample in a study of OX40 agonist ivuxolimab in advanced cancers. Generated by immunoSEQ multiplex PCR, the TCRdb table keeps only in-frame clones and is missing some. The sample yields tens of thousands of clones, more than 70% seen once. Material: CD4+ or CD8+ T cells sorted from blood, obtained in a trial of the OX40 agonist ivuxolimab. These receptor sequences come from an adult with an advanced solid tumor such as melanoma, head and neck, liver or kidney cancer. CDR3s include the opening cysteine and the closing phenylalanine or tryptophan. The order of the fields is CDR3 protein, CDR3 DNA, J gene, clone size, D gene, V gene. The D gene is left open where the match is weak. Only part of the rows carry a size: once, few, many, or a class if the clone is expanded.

CASITSRGGELRKLFF | TGTGCCAGCATAACCTCGAGAGGGGGCGAATTGCGAAAACTGTTTTTT | TRBJ1-4 | - | TRBD1 | TRBV28
CASSETGLETQYF | TGCGCCAGCAGCGAGACAGGGTTGGAGACCCAGTACTTC | TRBJ2-5 | - | TRBD1 | TRBV5-1
CASSLGNLLYNEQFF | TGTGCCAGCAGCTTAGGTAACCTACTCTACAATGAGCAGTTCTTC | TRBJ2-1 | - | - | TRBV7-2
CASSWTSGGASGELFF | TGTGCCAGCAGCTGGACTAGCGGGGGGGCCTCCGGGGAGCTGTTTTTT | TRBJ2-2 | once | TRBD2 | TRBV7-2
CASRGTTNTGELFF | TGTGCCAGCAGGGGGACAACGAACACCGGGGAGCTGTTTTTT | TRBJ2-2 | once | - | TRBV6-6
CASRYTGGTEAFF | TGTGCCAGCAGGTATACAGGGGGCACTGAAGCTTTCTTT | TRBJ1-1 | - | TRBD1 | TRBV2
CASTRGTGVSYGYTF | TGTGCCAGCACCCGGGGGACAGGGGTTTCCTATGGCTACACCTTC | TRBJ1-2 | - | TRBD1 | TRBV6-5
CASSIFLGAKNIQYF | TGTGCCAGTAGTATATTTCTTGGGGCCAAAAACATTCAGTACTTC | TRBJ2-4 | few | - | TRBV19
CSVAHSGGDTEAFF | TGCAGCGTTGCCCACTCGGGGGGGGACACTGAAGCTTTCTTT | TRBJ1-1 | - | - | TRBV29-1
CASSYVSSSYEQYF | TGTGCCAGCAGTTACGTTTCGAGCTCCTACGAGCAGTACTTC | TRBJ2-7 | - | - | TRBV6-6
CASSSGGDEKLFF | TGTGCCAGCAGTTCAGGGGGGGATGAAAAACTGTTTTTT | TRBJ1-4 | - | TRBD1 | TRBV28
CASSTRVGGTEAFF | TGTGCCAGCAGTACCAGGGTTGGAGGCACTGAAGCTTTCTTT | TRBJ1-1 | - | - | TRBV28
CASSQTSAYNEQFF | TGTGCCAGCAGCCAAACTAGCGCCTACAATGAGCAGTTCTTC | TRBJ2-1 | - | TRBD2 | TRBV11-2
CASRVGQGEYDYTF | TGCGCCAGCAGGGTCGGACAGGGAGAGTATGACTACACCTTC | TRBJ1-2 | - | TRBD1 | TRBV5-1
CSAQQDEAFF | TGCAGTGCTCAACAGGATGAAGCTTTCTTT | TRBJ1-1 | - | - | TRBV20-1